This T cell receptor beta chain derives from a study of patients and donors after allogeneic stem cell transplantation. MiXCR, applied by TCRdb to the RT-PCR reads, yields one record per CDR3 protein. The sample has 150,000 to 200,000 distinct CDR3 sequences, 30% seen once. Sequenced material: blood, either unsorted or a sorted T cell fraction (not recorded which). The sequence derives from a human donor who was either an allogeneic HSCT recipient or a stem cell or donor lymphocyte infusion donor (not recorded which). It is not recorded whose cells these are; they may come from a transplant donor.

CDR3 sequence: CSVVVSHSTGELFF. The CDR3 nucleotides are TGCAGCGTTGTGGTGTCGCACTCCACCGGGGAGCTGTTTTTT. The rearrangement links TRBV29-1 to TRBJ2-2; D uncertain. V was shortened by 4 bases and J by 4 bases, with 13 bases between the two germline ends. Germline V CDR1 and CDR2: SQVTM, ANQGSEA. This CDR3 spans 14 amino acids.